The subject of this entry is one T cell receptor beta chain. These data are taken from a study of CD8+ T cells in alopecia areata. Treatment meaning: oral pan-JAK inhibitor, 5-10 mg twice daily. From PBMCs, CD4+ and CD8+ T cells were sorted. Sequencing templates came from extracted RNA that was reverse transcribed into cDNA. Using immunoSEQ multiplex PCR, the repertoire was profiled, and TCRdb retains in-frame clones only, with some absent. The data contain 150,000 to 200,000 clones, around three fifths of them seen just once; the ten biggest clones take up 14%. This receptor was taken from a human donor with alopecia areata. This specimen was CD4+ T cells sorted from blood, taken at week 24, from a patient treated with tofacitinib.

This CDR3 is CASTKGGADTDTQYF. For the CDR3, the DNA is TGTGCCAGTACCAAGGGGGGCGCCGACACAGATACGCAGTATTTT. The J gene is TRBJ2-3, the V gene TRBV19; D may be TRBD1 or TRBD2 (6 bases each). CDR1 and CDR2 (germline): LNHDA, SQIVND (reference sequence). The CDR3 sequence is 15 residues long. Trimming removed 7 bases from V and 2 bases from J, with 16 bases in between.